The 24 T cell receptor beta chains below were found in one sample sequenced in a study of blood T cell repertoires in COVID-19. Clones were sequenced by immunoSEQ multiplex PCR, and TCRdb holds only the in-frame ones, with some missing. Of about 200,000 clones in the sample, roughly 88% were seen once. Sequencing was performed on peripheral blood. The origin of the receptors is a human donor in a cohort sampled during active COVID-19.

The chain links TRBV5-1 to TRBJ2-3; possible D gene TRBD2, 6 bases. The CDR3 covers 17 residues. Trimming cost V 3 bases and J 4 bases, with 21 bases left between them. In germline, CDR1 is SGHRS, CDR2 YFSETQ. The CDR3 DNA reads as TGCGCCAGCAGCTGGAATCCTCCGGGGGTTGAGGCAGATACGCAGTATTTT. It encodes CASSWNPPGVEADTQYF.

CDR3 amino acids: CAWSGTVLSYEQYF. As DNA, the CDR3 is TGTGCCTGGAGTGGGACAGTACTCTCCTACGAGCAGTACTTC. The rearrangement links TRBV30 to TRBJ2-7; TRBD1 might be the D (6 bases). Trimming pared 1 base from V and 0 bases from J, leaving 10 bases between. CDR3 length: 14 residues. From germline, CDR1 is GTSNPN and CDR2 SVGIG (reference sequence).

The genes are TRBV10-3 and TRBJ1-3; the D is unclear. Germline V lookup: CDR1 ENHRY, CDR2 SYGVKD. CDR3 length: 16 residues. The germline V and J ends were trimmed by 0 bases and 0 bases, with 9 bases remaining between them. The CDR3, as DNA: TGTGCCATCAGTGAGTCCTCAGGATCCTCTGGAAACACCATATATTTT. Translation gives CAISESSGSSGNTIYF.

This chain links TRBV3-1 (or the pseudogene TRBV3-2) with TRBJ2-7; 8 nucleotides agree with TRBD2. In germline, CDR1 is LGHDT, CDR2 YNNKEL (reference sequence). This CDR3 has 16 residues. V was pared by 4 bases and J by 6 bases, with 14 bases of the junction left unmatched. The CDR3 DNA follows: TGTGCCAGCAGCCGCCAATTGTGGGCGGGAGGAGTCGAGCAGTACTTC. Protein sequence: CASSRQLWAGGVEQYF.

The table lists this clone with a count of one. The chain is built from TRBV5-1 and TRBJ2-7, with 10 positions matching TRBD2. Germline CDR1 and CDR2: SGHRS and YFSETQ. The CDR3 totals 14 residues. The junction had 3 bases not matched to a gene; V was cut back by 3 bases and J by 3 bases. CDR3 sequence: CASSSSGSGYEQYF. For the CDR3, the DNA is TGCGCCAGCAGCTCTAGCGGGAGTGGCTACGAGCAGTACTTC.

J is TRBJ1-4 and V is TRBV6-1; 8 bases map to TRBD1. This CDR3 has 19 residues. J was trimmed by 5 bases and V by 3 bases; bases with no gene match: 17. Germline V gene sequence: CDR1 MNHNS, CDR2 SASEGT. The CDR3 coding sequence is TGTGCCAGCAGTGATAGGAACGGACAGGGTCGTCTGCACAATGAAAAACTGTTTTTT. It translates to CASSDRNGQGRLHNEKLFF.

The chain has TRBV28 and TRBJ2-2; 11 nucleotides align to TRBD2. This CDR3 has 17 amino acids. After removal of 8 bases from V and 5 bases from J, the junction contained 13 bases not matched to a gene. Germline V gene sequence: CDR1 MDHEN, CDR2 SYDVKM. CDR3 sequence (DNA): TGTGCCAGCGACTCCCCGGGACTAGCGGAACAAACCGGGGAGCTGTTTTTT. This gives the protein CASDSPGLAEQTGELFF. Full variable domain (outside the CDR3, taken from reference TRBV28 and TRBJ2-2): DVKVTQSSRYLVKRTGEKVFLECVQDMDHENMFWYRQDPGLGLRLIYFSYDVKMKEKGDIPEGYSVSREKKERFSLILESASTNQTSMYLCASDSPGLAEQTGELFFGEGSRLTVL.

This clone was counted ten times or more. The rearrangement links TRBV6-1 to TRBJ2-4; TRBD1 matches at 7 bases. The CDR3 is 17 residues long. The junction had 7 bases not matched to a gene; V was cut back by 2 bases and J by 0 bases. Looked up from germline, CDR1 is MNHNS and CDR2 is SASEGT. The CDR3 region has the DNA TGTGCCAGCAGTGAACCCAAGGGACAGTTAGCCAAAAACATTCAGTACTTC. Translating it yields CASSEPKGQLAKNIQYF.

V gene TRBV19 combines with J gene TRBJ2-1, with 11 bases fitting TRBD2. The CDR3 is 15 residues long. The ends lost 7 bases at V and 1 base at J; junction bases unmatched: 3. Germline values: CDR1 LNHDA, CDR2 SQIVND (reference sequence). The CDR3 coding sequence is TGTGCCAGTAACCTAGCGGGGGGTTCCTACAATGAGCAGTTCTTC. Residues: CASNLAGGSYNEQFF.

The chain is built from TRBV28 and TRBJ2-1; 7 nucleotides line up with TRBD1. The CDR3 spans 12 residues. The germline V gene has CDR1 MDHEN and CDR2 SYDVKM. Trimming took 6 bases from V and 9 from J; bases not matched to a gene: 5. Here the CDR3 DNA reads TGTGCCAGCAGAGACAGGGTCGGTGAGCAGTTCTTC. It specifies CASRDRVGEQFF.

The CDR3, as DNA: TGTGCCAGCTCCCCGCCGGGACATAACTATGGCTACACCTTC. Protein: CASSPPGHNYGYTF. V and J are TRBV18 and TRBJ1-2; D is possibly TRBD1 (6 bases). V was trimmed by 6 bases and J by 1 base, leaving 12 bases between them. This CDR3 comprises 14 residues. CDR1 is KGHSH and CDR2 is LQKENI in the germline V gene.

This clone turned up a few times. The V and J genes are TRBV20-1 and TRBJ2-1; D not resolved. The CDR3 contains 12 residues. Trimming cost V 3 bases and J 9 bases, with 12 bases left between them. Germline V lookup: CDR1 DFQATT, CDR2 SNEGSKA (reference sequence). The CDR3 spells CSASSPRSEQFF. The CDR3 DNA follows: TGCAGTGCTAGTTCTCCTCGGAGTGAGCAGTTCTTC.

V gene TRBV18 combines with J gene TRBJ2-3; D might be TRBD2 (6 bases). V lost 2 bases and J 6 bases, leaving 21 bases between the germline ends. The V gene's germline CDR1 is KGHSH and CDR2 LQKENI. The CDR3 contains 17 residues. The CDR3 DNA follows: TGTGCCAGCTCACCAGGTCTAGCTAACCTTGGAGGGGATACGCAGTATTTT. It translates to CASSPGLANLGGDTQYF.

V and J are TRBV3-1 (or the pseudogene TRBV3-2) and TRBJ1-6; D might be TRBD1 (5 bases). Germline V gene data show CDR1 as LGHDT and CDR2 as YNNKEL (reference sequence). CDR3 size: 15 residues. The V end lost 3 bases, the J end lost 10 bases, and 16 bases lay between the germline ends. CDR3 nucleotide sequence: TGTGCCAGCAGCCAGGGGGGTCCCGCCAGCTCACCCCTCCACTTT. Its protein is CASSQGGPASSPLHF.

This clone was recorded at least ten times. The CDR3 spells CASSQGGPNYGYTF. The CDR3 DNA follows: TGTGCCAGCAGCCAGGGGGGACCCAACTATGGCTACACCTTC. J is TRBJ1-2 and V is TRBV9; 7 bases fit TRBD1. The germline V gene has CDR1 SGDLS and CDR2 YYNGEE. V lost 4 bases and J lost 2; bases outside the gene matches: 5. The CDR3 sequence is 14 residues long.

The CDR3 DNA reads TGTGCCAGCAGTTTTGGTGGACACGACTATGGCTACACCTTC. This gives the protein CASSFGGHDYGYTF. The chain is built from TRBV28 and TRBJ1-2; the D gene is possibly TRBD1 (5 bases). The CDR3 is 14 residues long. V was clipped by 3 bases and J by 3 bases, with 11 bases between them. CDR1 and CDR2 from the germline V gene are MDHEN and SYDVKM.

The V and J genes are TRBV6-5 and TRBJ2-2, with D tentatively TRBD1 (5 bases). The V end was cut by 7 bases, the J end by 2 bases, with 11 bases between. Germline-derived CDR1 and CDR2 are MNHEY and SVGAGI. The CDR3 contains 14 residues. CDR3 sequence reads: CASKGHTNTGELFF. DNA for the CDR3: TGTGCCAGCAAAGGACACACCAACACCGGGGAGCTGTTTTTT.

The chain is built from TRBV6-2 or TRBV6-3 and TRBJ2-1; D perhaps matches TRBD2 (6 bases). With 2 bases removed from V and 6 bases from J, the gap between germline ends came to 11 bases. CDR1 is MNHEY and CDR2 is SVGEGT in the germline V gene. This CDR3 spans 14 amino acids. The CDR3: CASSYGLAPNEQFF. CDR3 in DNA: TGTGCCAGCAGTTACGGGCTAGCGCCCAATGAGCAGTTCTTC.

This chain connects TRBV28 to TRBJ1-2; TRBD1 agrees at 9 bases. CDR1 is MDHEN, CDR2 SYDVKM, per germline. This CDR3 has 14 amino acids. Trimming cost V 6 bases and J 8 bases; bases outside gene matches: 10. CDR3 DNA sequence: TGTGCCAGCAGGGGGACAGGGAGTTCTTACGGCTACACCTTC. It is translated as CASRGTGSSYGYTF.

The V call is TRBV28, the J call TRBJ2-2, with TRBD1 matching over 9 bases. With 11 bases clipped from V and 4 bases from J, the junction kept 8 bases outside the gene matches. This CDR3 is built from 14 residues. Germline values: CDR1 MDHEN, CDR2 SYDVKM. CDR3 loop: CAGLDRGGTGELFF. The CDR3 bases are TGTGCCGGACTGGACAGGGGCGGCACCGGGGAGCTGTTTTTT.

The rearrangement uses TRBV13 and TRBJ2-5, with D perhaps matching TRBD2 (5 bases). Trimming removed 5 bases at V and 6 bases at J, with 19 bases between. Germline CDR1 is PRHDT and CDR2 is FYEKMQ (reference sequence). The CDR3 extends over 15 amino acids. The CDR3 DNA reads TGTGCCAGCAGCCTAGCCCGGAGAGGGAAAAAGACCCAGTACTTC. Its translation is CASSLARRGKKTQYF.

The rearrangement links TRBV5-4 to TRBJ1-1; no reliable D call. The CDR3 has 12 amino acids. Germline V lookup: CDR1 SGHNT, CDR2 YYREEE (reference sequence). V lost 4 bases and J lost 7, with 11 bases in between. CDR3 protein: CASSLSPLEAFF. CDR3 DNA: TGTGCCAGCAGCCTGTCTCCACTTGAAGCTTTCTTT.

The V gene is TRBV5-1, the J gene TRBJ1-1, with 7 bases fitting TRBD1. There are 15 residues in the CDR3. Trimming at V came to 3 bases and at J to 2 bases, leaving 7 bases not matched to a gene. Germline values: CDR1 SGHRS, CDR2 YFSETQ. CDR3: CASSSKQGSNTEAFF. DNA for the CDR3: TGCGCCAGCAGCTCTAAACAGGGGTCTAACACTGAAGCTTTCTTT.

The chain carries TRBV6-1 and TRBJ1-2; 7 positions agree with TRBD1. CDR3 length equals 14 residues. CDR1 and CDR2 from the germline V gene are MNHNS and SASEGT. V lost 2 bases to trimming and J lost 6 bases; unmatched junction nucleotides: 6. The CDR3 region is CASSESEGAHGYTF. CDR3 DNA: TGTGCCAGCAGTGAAAGTGAGGGGGCCCATGGCTACACCTTC.